These 8 T cell receptor beta chains were all obtained from the same sample, sequenced in a study of blood T cells in healthy people across ages. Through a sample-barcoded 5' primer and a J-beta primer mix, a second PCR was run for 7 to 11 cycles. TCRdb ran MiXCR on the 5' RACE reads and lists one entry per CDR3 protein. This sample has some 760,000 distinct CDR3 sequences, with 25% found just once. A further study also used this sample, focusing on T cells of mothers and their children.

The sequenced sample was blood. These TCRs come from a boy younger than 18 in good health.

For the CDR3, the DNA is TGTGCCAGCAGCTTAGGCTTGGGGGGCAGACCGTCCTACGAGCAGTACTTC. The encoded protein is CASSLGLGGRPSYEQYF. The V call is TRBV13, the J call TRBJ2-5, with D perhaps assigned TRBD1 or TRBD2 (6 bases each). The J call may be mistaken, given a closer DNA end match to TRBJ2-7. The CDR3 is 17 amino acids. Germline V gene data show CDR1 as PRHDT and CDR2 as FYEKMQ (reference sequence).

The chain employs TRBV29-1 and TRBJ2-5, with D unresolved. The CDR3 loop spans 11 amino acids. Trimming pared 1 base from V and 5 bases from J, leaving 5 bases between. Germline assignment: CDR1 SQVTM and CDR2 ANQGSEA. CDR3 coding DNA: TGCAGCGTTGAAGTTTGGGAGACCCAGTACTTC. Protein product: CSVEVWETQYF.

J is TRBJ2-7 and V is TRBV5-6; TRBD1 aligns across 9 bases. The CDR3 is made up of 17 amino acids. V dropped 6 bases and J dropped 0; count of bases not matched to a gene: 13. Germline CDR1 SGHDT, CDR2 YYEEEE. CDR3 loop: CASTFGTGPIVSYEQYF. The CDR3 coding sequence is TGTGCCAGCACCTTCGGGACAGGGCCAATAGTCTCCTACGAGCAGTACTTC.

On this clonotype: Relative to the germline gene, one junction end is altered; a read error may explain this. V usage is TRBV4-1 and J usage is TRBJ2-4, with TRBD2 matching over 7 bases. In germline, CDR1 is MGHRA, CDR2 YSYEKL. CDR3 length: 17 amino acids. The DNA of the CDR3 is TGCGCCAGCAGCCTCCGGGTCATGGCGGGAGACAAAGACATTCAGTACTTC. This codes for CASSLRVMAGDKDIQYF.

This clonotype was picked up a small number of times. This chain links TRBV5-4 with TRBJ2-5, with D unclear. Per the germline V gene, CDR1 is SGHNT and CDR2 is YYREEE (reference sequence). V shed 4 bases and J shed 5 bases, with 15 bases lying between them. The CDR3 runs 14 residues. As DNA, the CDR3 is TGTGCCAGCAGCCTGACAAGGACGGTGGAGACCCAGTACTTC. This encodes CASSLTRTVETQYF.

The chain employs TRBV27 and TRBJ1-4, with D uncertain. V was pared by 3 bases and J by 0 bases, with 5 bases between. The CDR3 spans 14 residues. CDR1 is MNHEY, CDR2 SMNVEV, per germline (reference sequence). The chain's CDR3 is CASSFMATNEKLFF. CDR3 nucleotides: TGTGCCAGCAGTTTCATGGCAACTAATGAAAAACTGTTTTTT.

V usage is TRBV20-1 and J usage is TRBJ2-1; D uncertain. Germline CDR1 is DFQATT and CDR2 is SNEGSKA (reference sequence). The CDR3 is 15 residues long. The germline V and J ends were trimmed by 1 base and 3 bases, with 13 bases remaining between them. The CDR3 region is CSARGLPEFYNEQFF. Written as DNA, the CDR3 is TGCAGTGCTAGAGGACTTCCGGAATTCTACAATGAGCAGTTCTTC.

This chain links TRBV7-9 with TRBJ1-4; 11 nucleotides match TRBD1. CDR1 is SEHNR and CDR2 is FQNEAQ in the germline V gene (reference sequence). Unmatched junction bases numbered 4, after V lost 4 bases and J lost 6 bases. CDR3 size: 15 residues. In nucleotides, the CDR3 is TGTGCCAGCAGCTCCCGGACAGGGGGCTATGAAAAACTGTTTTTT. This translates into CASSSRTGGYEKLFF.